A selection of T cell receptor beta chains follows, all from one sample in a study of T-cell reconstitution after alpha-beta-depleted transplantation in children. TCRdb called the PCR reads again in MiXCR, with one record for every CDR3 protein. The sample consists of around 700,000 distinct CDR3 sequences, around 14% of them appearing once. The sequences come from PBMCs, collected before TCRalphabeta/CD19-depleted stem cell transplant. The receptors here all came from a girl aged 2-10 years with congenital amegakaryocytic thrombocytopenia, due to receive a stem cell transplant. Each CDR3 is given with its conserved first and last residue. D genes are given only for firm matches. Size is stated for part of the rows, as once, few or many counts, or as a class when the clone is expanded.

abundance	v_gene	d_gene	j_gene	CDR3aa	CDR3nt
once	TRBV20-1	NA	TRBJ1-4	CSAQGAEKLFF	TGCAGTGCTCAGGGAGCGGAAAAACTGTTTTTT
many	TRBV12-3/TRBV12-4	TRBD2	TRBJ2-1	CASVTSGRRNEQFF	TGTGCCAGCGTCACTAGCGGGAGAAGGAATGAGCAGTTCTTC
few	TRBV5-1	TRBD2	TRBJ2-3	CASSFQSAGVDTQYF	TGCGCCAGCAGCTTCCAATCAGCGGGAGTAGATACGCAGTATTTT
many	TRBV12-3/TRBV12-4	NA	TRBJ2-2	CASKGQANTGELFF	TGTGCCAGCAAAGGCCAGGCGAACACCGGGGAGCTGTTTTTT
NA	TRBV28	TRBD1	TRBJ1-3	CASTEGQGTGNTIYF	TGTGCCAGCACCGAGGGACAGGGAACTGGAAACACCATATATTTT
many	TRBV20-1	NA	TRBJ2-3	CSARDQRAYTDTQYF	TGCAGTGCTAGAGACCAGCGGGCCTACACAGATACGCAGTATTTT
many	TRBV11-2	NA	TRBJ1-5	CASSLEGNNQPQHF	TGTGCCAGCAGCTTGGAGGGTAACAATCAGCCCCAGCATTTT
many	TRBV5-1	NA	TRBJ2-3	CASSLGGITDTQYF	TGCGCCAGCAGCTTGGGAGGTATCACAGATACGCAGTATTTT
many	TRBV20-1	NA	TRBJ1-4	CSASGPGEKLFF	TGCAGTGCTTCCGGTCCCGGTGAAAAACTGTTTTTT
many	TRBV11-1	TRBD1	TRBJ2-2	CASSAKQPDRPKSTGELFF	TGTGCCAGCAGCGCCAAACAACCGGACAGGCCCAAGAGCACCGGGGAGCTGTTTTTT
NA	TRBV12-3/TRBV12-4	NA	TRBJ2-7	CASTLTGGSIREQYF	TGTGCCAGCACCCTGACGGGGGGCTCGATACGCGAGCAGTACTTC
NA	TRBV5-1	NA	TRBJ2-1	CASYAFKGENNEQFF	TGCGCCAGCTACGCATTTAAGGGGGAAAACAATGAGCAGTTCTTC
many	TRBV5-1	NA	TRBJ2-2	CASSPRPEGNTGELFF	TGCGCCAGCAGCCCTCGCCCAGAAGGGAACACCGGGGAGCTGTTTTTT
few	TRBV7-9	TRBD2	TRBJ2-3	CASSVSGGMRDTQYF	TGTGCCAGCAGCGTCAGCGGGGGTATGCGAGATACGCAGTATTTT
many	TRBV12-3/TRBV12-4	NA	TRBJ1-1	CATLKTEAFF	TGTGCCACACTCAAGACTGAAGCTTTCTTT
many	TRBV20-1	TRBD1	TRBJ1-1	CSATTDRANTEAFF	TGCAGTGCTACCACGGACAGGGCTAACACTGAAGCTTTCTTT
NA	TRBV12-3/TRBV12-4	NA	TRBJ2-1	CASSLGEGQVVYEQFF	TGTGCCAGCAGTTTAGGTGAGGGGCAGGTTGTCTATGAGCAGTTCTTC
few	TRBV9	NA	TRBJ2-2	CASSPRWDLTGELFF	TGTGCCAGCAGCCCACGATGGGACTTGACCGGGGAGCTGTTTTTT
NA	TRBV7-9	TRBD2	TRBJ2-4	CASSRTSGPIQYF	TGTGCCAGCAGCCGCACTAGCGGCCCCATTCAGTACTTC
NA	TRBV12-3/TRBV12-4	TRBD2	TRBJ2-1	CASRSGRGVNEQFF	TGTGCCAGCAGAAGCGGGAGGGGGGTTAATGAGCAGTTCTTC
few	TRBV6-2/TRBV6-3	NA	TRBJ2-1	CASGYLGEASYNEQFF	TGTGCCAGCGGCTACCTAGGGGAGGCCTCCTACAATGAGCAGTTCTTC
many	TRBV19	NA	TRBJ1-1	CASNPGSTEAFF	TGTGCCAGTAATCCAGGGAGCACTGAAGCTTTCTTT
many	TRBV5-1	NA	TRBJ2-3	CASSIFGPRGDTQYF	TGCGCCAGCAGCATTTTCGGACCTAGGGGAGATACGCAGTATTTT
NA	TRBV7-9	NA	TRBJ2-7	CASSLGQRGRSSYEQYF	TGTGCCAGCAGCTTAGGACAGCGTGGGAGAAGCTCCTACGAGCAGTACTTC
many	TRBV13	NA	TRBJ2-7	CASSSRAERYEQYF	TGTGCCAGCAGCAGCCGGGCGGAACGTTACGAGCAGTACTTC
few	TRBV6-1	NA	TRBJ2-3	CASSRAGGVDTQYF	TGTGCCAGCAGCCGCGCAGGTGGGGTAGATACGCAGTATTTT
NA	TRBV5-1	NA	TRBJ2-1	CASSSTGTGFRSYNEQFF	TGCGCCAGCAGCTCAACCGGGACGGGCTTTAGATCCTACAATGAGCAGTTCTTC
many	TRBV5-6	NA	TRBJ2-3	CASSSGPGTDTQYF	TGTGCCAGCAGCTCCGGACCTGGCACAGATACGCAGTATTTT
NA	TRBV6-5	NA	TRBJ1-1	CASGLGWENTEAFF	TGTGCCAGCGGTTTGGGGTGGGAGAACACTGAAGCTTTCTTT
many	TRBV20-1	NA	TRBJ2-1	CSVGGGGPSYNEQFF	TGCAGTGTAGGGGGGGGAGGGCCTTCCTACAATGAGCAGTTCTTC
few	TRBV5-1	NA	TRBJ1-1	CASSLDDSMNTEAFF	TGCGCCAGCAGCTTGGATGACAGCATGAACACTGAAGCTTTCTTT
many	TRBV20-1	NA	TRBJ2-3	CSASREWETDTQYF	TGCAGTGCTAGTCGGGAATGGGAAACAGATACGCAGTATTTT
NA	TRBV3-1	NA	TRBJ1-2	CASSQDRGLFNYGYTF	TGTGCCAGCAGCCAAGATCGGGGACTCTTTAACTATGGCTACACCTTC
NA	TRBV25-1	NA	TRBJ2-7	CASSGPAGEQYF	TGTGCCAGCAGTGGTCCCGCGGGCGAGCAGTACTTC
NA	TRBV7-6	NA	TRBJ2-2	CASSLAMETAGELYF	TGTGCCAGCAGCTTAGCGATGGAGACGGCCGGGGAGCTGTATTTT
NA	TRBV18	NA	TRBJ2-7	CASSSPERYYEQYF	TGTGCCAGCTCATCTCCAGAAAGATACTACGAGCAGTACTTC
few	TRBV20-1	NA	TRBJ2-7	CSAEPPLGEQYF	TGCAGTGCCGAACCCCCACTGGGCGAGCAGTACTTC
few	TRBV12-3/TRBV12-4	NA	TRBJ2-7	CASTFPGVHEQYF	TGTGCCAGCACTTTCCCGGGGGTCCACGAGCAGTACTTC
many	TRBV5-1	NA	TRBJ1-4	CASSLAGPLVTNEKLFF	TGCGCCAGCAGCTTGGCTGGACCCTTAGTAACTAATGAAAAACTGTTTTTT
many	TRBV5-1	TRBD2	TRBJ2-5	CASSWKDSGEQETQYF	TGCGCCAGCAGCTGGAAAGATAGCGGGGAACAAGAGACCCAGTACTTC
many	TRBV29-1	TRBD2	TRBJ2-1	CSVGTLPGLEYNEQFF	TGCAGCGTTGGGACTCTACCGGGACTAGAATACAATGAGCAGTTCTTC
many	TRBV12-3/TRBV12-4	NA	TRBJ2-1	CASSFSSEQFF	TGTGCCAGCAGTTTCTCGTCTGAGCAGTTCTTC
many	TRBV12-3/TRBV12-4	TRBD2	TRBJ2-5	CASSTGLAGVETQYF	TGTGCCAGCAGTACGGGACTAGCGGGAGTAGAGACCCAGTACTTC
many	TRBV9	NA	TRBJ2-2	CASSVVEWTGELFF	TGTGCCAGCAGCGTAGTAGAGTGGACCGGGGAGCTGTTTTTT
NA	TRBV20-1	TRBD1	TRBJ2-1	CSAPRTGHRNNEQFF	TGCAGTGCCCCAAGGACAGGGCACCGAAACAATGAGCAGTTCTTC
many	TRBV29-1	NA	TRBJ2-1	CSVESSLGMNNEQFF	TGCAGCGTTGAATCGTCTCTTGGGATGAACAATGAGCAGTTCTTC
NA	TRBV3-1	NA	TRBJ1-2	CASSQDLRLGDDYGYTF	TGTGCCAGCAGCCAAGACCTTCGATTGGGGGATGACTATGGCTACACCTTC
many	TRBV5-6	NA	TRBJ2-3	CATCAFPEDTQYF	TGTGCCACCTGCGCCTTCCCCGAAGATACGCAGTATTTT
many	TRBV3-1	NA	TRBJ2-1	CASSQKGRGLAKSYNEQFF	TGTGCCAGCAGCCAAAAAGGGCGGGGGCTAGCGAAGTCCTACAATGAGCAGTTCTTC
many	TRBV12-3/TRBV12-4	TRBD2	TRBJ2-3	CASSPSGRSTDTQYF	TGTGCCAGCAGTCCTAGCGGGAGGAGCACAGATACGCAGTATTTT